These 14 T cell receptor beta chains originate from one sample sequenced in a study of T-cell memory formation after mild COVID-19. From the 5' RACE reads, TCRdb called clonotypes with MiXCR, one entry per CDR3 protein. The data show 250,000 to 350,000 distinct CDR3 sequences, 13% to 15% seen once. Sequenced input: PBMCs or a T cell subset sorted from them (not recorded which). These receptors all come from a man aged 18 to 35 who had mild COVID-19 (a few samples of this study predate the infection). Cell type and time point are not known.

The V gene is TRBV7-6, the J gene TRBJ1-1, with 9 nucleotides matching TRBD1. V dropped 5 bases and J dropped 6; count of bases not matched to a gene: 13. Per germline, CDR1 SGHVS and CDR2 FNYEAQ. The CDR3 spans 16 residues. The CDR3 is CASSPRGGTGRAEAFF. The CDR3, as DNA: TGTGCCAGCAGCCCACGAGGAGGGACAGGGAGGGCTGAAGCTTTCTTT.

V and J are TRBV5-1 and TRBJ1-1; D possibly corresponds to TRBD1 (6 bases). Germline V gene lookup returns CDR1 SGHRS and CDR2 YFSETQ. This CDR3 has 14 amino acids. V lost 2 bases to trimming and J lost 2 bases, with 10 bases between them. The CDR3 sequence is CASSFHRENTEAFF. The CDR3 DNA sequence: TGCGCCAGCAGCTTCCACAGGGAAAACACTGAAGCTTTCTTT.

The chain couples TRBV12-3 or TRBV12-4 to TRBJ2-1; possibly TRBD2 for D (6 bases). The CDR3 is 14 amino acids. Trimming shortened V by 3 bases and J by 10 bases, and 16 bases separated the two germline ends. CDR3 loop: CASSFLSPRGEQFF. CDR3 sequence (DNA): TGTGCCAGCAGTTTTCTATCGCCCCGGGGGGAGCAGTTCTTC.

The V gene is TRBV2, the J gene TRBJ2-2; D gene unclear. The germline V and J ends were trimmed by 3 bases and 5 bases, with 4 bases remaining between them. Germline V gene sequence: CDR1 SNHLY, CDR2 FYNNEI. This CDR3 has 12 amino acids. DNA of the CDR3: TGTGCCAGCAGTGAGGTGACCGGGGAGCTGTTTTTT. As protein: CASSEVTGELFF.

The chain links TRBV28 to TRBJ2-7; the match to TRBD1 covers 10 bases. The germline V gene encodes CDR1 MDHEN and CDR2 SYDVKM. This CDR3 is built from 14 residues. V trimming: 6 bases; J trimming: 5 bases; junction bases outside the gene matches: 7. CDR3 DNA sequence: TGTGCCAGCAGCCGGACAGGGGGACTCGACGAGCAGTACGTC. Protein sequence: CASSRTGGLDEQYV.

There are many counts of this clonotype. This sequence joins TRBV7-2 and TRBJ2-7; D might be TRBD2 (5 bases). The CDR3 runs to 14 residues. V lost 3 bases, J lost 0 bases, and 9 bases lay in between. The V gene's germline CDR1 is SGHTA and CDR2 FQGNSA. CDR3 residues: CASSFSGSSYEQYF. The CDR3 DNA sequence: TGTGCCAGCAGCTTCTCGGGGAGCTCCTACGAGCAGTACTTC.

This clonotype occurred a few times. Here the CDR3 DNA reads TGTGCCACCAGCAGAGACCGGCGGGGGGTCTACAATGAGCAGTTCTTC. Protein product: CATSRDRRGVYNEQFF. The J gene is TRBJ2-1, the V gene TRBV15, with TRBD2 matching 8 bases. The CDR3 has 16 residues. Germline lookup yields CDR1 LNHNV and CDR2 YYDKDF (reference sequence). With V trimmed by 0 bases and J by 3 bases, 4 bases remained unmatched.

The gene calls are TRBV4-2 and TRBJ1-3; D call uncertain. Germline loops: CDR1 LGHNA, CDR2 YNFKEQ. CDR3 size: 17 residues. Trimming took off 4 bases at V and 6 bases at J, with 22 bases between the two ends. The CDR3 reads CASSRGSLRATVNTIYF. The DNA of the CDR3 is TGTGCCAGCAGCCGAGGTTCCTTGAGGGCCACAGTAAACACCATATATTTT.

This clonotype came up a few times. This chain connects TRBV6-6 to TRBJ1-2; D might be TRBD1 (5 bases). Trimming left V 6 bases short and J 6 bases short, with 20 bases between. In germline, CDR1 is MNHNY, CDR2 SVGAGI (reference sequence). This CDR3 has 15 amino acids. CDR3 region: CASSDLQGAQNGYTF. For the CDR3, the DNA is TGTGCCAGCAGCGACCTCCAGGGAGCCCAAAATGGCTACACCTTC.

The V gene is TRBV20-1, the J gene TRBJ2-3, with a weak D call TRBD2 (5 bases). The CDR3 is 13 amino acids. The germline V gene has CDR1 DFQATT and CDR2 SNEGSKA (reference sequence). The V end lost 6 bases, the J end lost 5 bases, and 15 bases lay between the germline ends. In DNA, the CDR3 is TGCAGTGCCATTACTGCCCGGGGAGATACGCAGTATTTT. It specifies CSAITARGDTQYF.

This clonotype was seen a single time. J is TRBJ2-5 and V is TRBV7-9; a weak D match, TRBD1 (7 bases). With 5 bases removed from V and 1 base from J, the gap between germline ends came to 17 bases. CDR3 length: 16 amino acids. Looked up from germline, CDR1 is SEHNR and CDR2 is FQNEAQ (reference sequence). The CDR3 DNA sequence: TGTGCCAGCAGCCCTCCGGGCAGGGGGGCCCAAGAGACCCAGTACTTC. It codes for CASSPPGRGAQETQYF. The variable domain in full, completed from reference TRBV7-9 and TRBJ2-5, reads DTGVSQNPRHKITKRGQNVTFRCDPISEHNRLYWYRQTLGQGPEFLTYFQNEAQLEKSRLLSDRFSAERPKGSFSTLEIQRTEQGDSAMYLCASSPPGRGAQETQYFGPGTRLLVL.

A few counts support this clonotype. J is TRBJ2-7 and V is TRBV28, with D possibly being TRBD1 (6 bases). Germline CDR1 is MDHEN and CDR2 is SYDVKM. The V end was cut by 7 bases, the J end by 6 bases, with 16 bases between. The CDR3 contains 13 residues. The CDR3 DNA sequence: TGTGCCAGCAAGCAGGGGCCAACCCTCGAGCAGTACTTC. This encodes CASKQGPTLEQYF.

This clonotype was counted only a few times. The chain is built from TRBV6-2 or TRBV6-3 and TRBJ2-4; the match to TRBD1 covers 7 bases. CDR3 length equals 13 residues. Germline assignment: CDR1 MNHEY and CDR2 SVGEGT. V shed 7 bases, J shed 5 bases, and the junction held 5 bases outside the gene matches. The CDR3 DNA reads as TGTGCCAGCAACGAGGGACAGCAAAACATTCAGTACTTC. This gives the protein CASNEGQQNIQYF.

The CDR3 spells CSAPRVSRGNEQFF. CDR3 in DNA: TGCAGTGCCCCTCGGGTCAGCAGGGGCAATGAGCAGTTCTTC. The chain combines TRBV20-1 with TRBJ2-1, with D perhaps matching TRBD1 (6 bases). Trimming pared 6 bases from V and 6 bases from J, leaving 18 bases between. Germline V gene lookup returns CDR1 DFQATT and CDR2 SNEGSKA (reference sequence). The CDR3 has 14 amino acids.